What follows describes a single T cell receptor (beta chain). This sample is part of a study of cytomegalovirus exposure and HLA in healthy donors. The PCR was carried out with 60 Vbeta primers and 13 Jbeta primers. The method was immunoSEQ multiplex PCR; TCRdb's version includes in-frame clones alone and lacks a portion of them. The sample yields 190,000 or so clones, around four fifths seen once. Germline CDR1 is SGHTA and CDR2 is FQGNSA. The CDR3 runs to 13 residues. V lost 3 bases and J lost 0, with 3 bases in between. Material for sequencing was PBMCs. The chain uses TRBV7-2 and TRBJ1-3; D not resolved. This clonotype originated in a man in his fifties or sixties in good health and CMV-seronegative. The DNA of the CDR3 is TGTGCCAGCAGCTTCCTCTCTGGAAACACCATATATTTT. It is translated as CASSFLSGNTIYF.